These T cell receptor beta chains were read from a single sample in a study of blood T cell repertoires in COVID-19. The protocol was immunoSEQ multiplex PCR, while the TCRdb copy is restricted to in-frame clones and leaves out a portion. The sample lists around 300,000 clones; roughly nine tenths were seen once. Sequencing was done on a sample of PBMCs or T cells enriched from blood (not recorded which). The receptors here all came from a woman aged 60-75 years who had recovered from COVID-19. The CDR3 runs from the conserved cysteine through the conserved F or W. The order of the fields is J gene, V gene, D gene, clone size, CDR3 protein, CDR3 DNA. D genes are given only for firm matches. Only part of the rows carry a size: once, few, many, or a class if the clone is expanded.

>TRBJ2-5|TRBV30|TRBD2|once
CAWGWGLAAETQYF
TGTGCCTGGGGGTGGGGACTAGCGGCGGAGACCCAGTACTTC
>TRBJ1-2|TRBV28|.|.
CASLLSRVGGYTF
TGTGCCAGCCTATTGAGCAGGGTAGGTGGCTACACCTTC
>TRBJ1-5|TRBV9|TRBD1|.
CASSVVNRGLAQPQHF
TGTGCCAGCAGCGTAGTGAACAGGGGGTTGGCCCAGCCCCAGCATTTT
>TRBJ1-2|TRBV28|TRBD1|once
CASSLDRANYGYTF
TGTGCCAGCAGCTTGGACAGGGCTAACTATGGCTACACCTTC
>TRBJ2-2|TRBV7-3|.|.
CASSPLIGAFDGELFF
TGTGCCAGCAGCCCGCTTATAGGAGCGTTCGACGGGGAGCTGTTTTTT
>TRBJ2-3|TRBV7-3|.|few
CASSPPASGTDTQYF
TGTGCCAGCAGCCCCCCAGCTAGCGGCACAGATACGCAGTATTTT
>TRBJ2-1|TRBV6-4|TRBD1|.
CASSASGGSYNEQFF
TGTGCCAGCAGTGCTTCAGGGGGCTCCTACAATGAGCAGTTCTTC
>TRBJ1-2|TRBV5-1|.|once
CASSLEGMSYGYTF
TGCGCCAGCAGCTTGGAGGGGATGAGCTATGGCTACACCTTC
>TRBJ2-1|TRBV14|.|.
CASSQYSRALDEQFF
TGTGCCAGCAGCCAATATTCACGAGCGTTGGATGAGCAGTTCTTC
>TRBJ1-2|TRBV11-2|TRBD1|.
CASSSSYGTGHSGYTF
TGTGCCAGCAGCTCTTCCTACGGGACAGGGCATTCTGGCTACACCTTC
>TRBJ1-2|TRBV19|.|.
CASSISSGDYGYTF
TGTGCCAGTAGTATTAGCTCGGGGGACTATGGCTACACCTTC
>TRBJ1-2|TRBV2|.|.
CASSDQGSYGYTF
TGTGCCAGCAGTGATCAGGGCAGCTATGGCTACACCTTC